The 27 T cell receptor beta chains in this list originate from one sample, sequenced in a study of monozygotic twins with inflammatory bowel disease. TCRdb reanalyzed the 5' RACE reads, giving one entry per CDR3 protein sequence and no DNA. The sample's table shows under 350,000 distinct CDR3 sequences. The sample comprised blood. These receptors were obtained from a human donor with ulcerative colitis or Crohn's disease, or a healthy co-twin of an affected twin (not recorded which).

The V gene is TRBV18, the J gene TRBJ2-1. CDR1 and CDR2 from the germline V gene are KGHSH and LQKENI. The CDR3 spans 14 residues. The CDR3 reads CASSPSVQNNEQFF.

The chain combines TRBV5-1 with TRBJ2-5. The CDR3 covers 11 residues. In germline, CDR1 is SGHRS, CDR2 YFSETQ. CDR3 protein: CASSSQETQYF.

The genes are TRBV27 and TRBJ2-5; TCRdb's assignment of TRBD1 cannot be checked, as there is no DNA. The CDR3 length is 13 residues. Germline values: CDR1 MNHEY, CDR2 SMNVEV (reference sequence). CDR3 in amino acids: CASSFWGDGTQYF.

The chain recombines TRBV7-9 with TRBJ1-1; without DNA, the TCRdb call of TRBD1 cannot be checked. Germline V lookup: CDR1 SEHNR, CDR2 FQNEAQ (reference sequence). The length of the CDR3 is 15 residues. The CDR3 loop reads CASRSSTGSSTEAFF.

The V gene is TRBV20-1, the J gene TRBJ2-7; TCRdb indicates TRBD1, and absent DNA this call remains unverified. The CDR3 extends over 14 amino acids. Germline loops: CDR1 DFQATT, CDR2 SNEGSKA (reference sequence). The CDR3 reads CSARLGTGPLEQYF.

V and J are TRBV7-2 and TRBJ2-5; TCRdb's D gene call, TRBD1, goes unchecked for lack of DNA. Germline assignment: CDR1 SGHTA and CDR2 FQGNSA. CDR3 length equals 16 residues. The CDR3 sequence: CASSLDLTGARRTQYF. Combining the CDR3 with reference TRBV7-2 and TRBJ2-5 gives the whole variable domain GAGVSQSPSNKVTEKGKDVELRCDPISGHTALYWYRQSLGQGLEFLIYFQGNSAPDKSGLPSDRFSAERTGGSVSTLTIQRTQQEDSAVYLCASSLDLTGARRTQYFGPGTRLLVL.

CDR3 sequence reads: CASSPQDRSHSPLHF. This chain connects TRBV5-1 to TRBJ1-6; lacking DNA, the TRBD1 call made by TCRdb goes unchecked. This CDR3 has 15 residues. Germline-derived CDR1 and CDR2 are SGHRS and YFSETQ.

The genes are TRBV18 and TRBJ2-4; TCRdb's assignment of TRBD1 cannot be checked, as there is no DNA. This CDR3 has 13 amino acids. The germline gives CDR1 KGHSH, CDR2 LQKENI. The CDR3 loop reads CASSPPGAGRRYF.

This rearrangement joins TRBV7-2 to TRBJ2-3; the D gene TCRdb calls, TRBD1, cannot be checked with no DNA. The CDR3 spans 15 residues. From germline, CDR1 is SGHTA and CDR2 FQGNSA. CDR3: CASSPRGRLTDTQYF. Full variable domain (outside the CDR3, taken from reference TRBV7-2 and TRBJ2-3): GAGVSQSPSNKVTEKGKDVELRCDPISGHTALYWYRQSLGQGLEFLIYFQGNSAPDKSGLPSDRFSAERTGGSVSTLTIQRTQQEDSAVYLCASSPRGRLTDTQYFGPGTRLTVL.

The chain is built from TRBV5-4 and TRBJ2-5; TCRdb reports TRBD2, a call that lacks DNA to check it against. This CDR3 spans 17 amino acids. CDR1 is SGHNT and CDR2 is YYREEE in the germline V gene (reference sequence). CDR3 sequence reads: CASSLGTARTSGETQYF. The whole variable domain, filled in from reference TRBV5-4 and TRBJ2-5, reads ETGVTQSPTHLIKTRGQQVTLRCSSQSGHNTVSWYQQALGQGPQFIFQYYREEENGRGNFPPRFSGLQFPNYSSELNVNALELDDSALYLCASSLGTARTSGETQYFGPGTRLLVL.

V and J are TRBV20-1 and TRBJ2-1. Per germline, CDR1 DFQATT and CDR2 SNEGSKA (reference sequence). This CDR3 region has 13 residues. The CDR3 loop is CSARMASVYEQFF.

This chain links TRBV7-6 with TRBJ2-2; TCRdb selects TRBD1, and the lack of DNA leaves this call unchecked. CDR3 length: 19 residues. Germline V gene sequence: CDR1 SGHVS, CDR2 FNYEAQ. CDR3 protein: CASSFEGGYGTVSTGELFF. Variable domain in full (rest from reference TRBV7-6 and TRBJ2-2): GAGVSQSPRYKVTKRGQDVALRCDPISGHVSLYWYRQALGQGPEFLTYFNYEAQQDKSGLPNDRFSAERPEGSISTLTIQRTEQRDSAMYRCASSFEGGYGTVSTGELFFGEGSRLTVL.

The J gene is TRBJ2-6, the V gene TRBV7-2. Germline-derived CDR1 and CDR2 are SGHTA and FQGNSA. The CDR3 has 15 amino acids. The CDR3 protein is CASSLGLSGANVLTF.

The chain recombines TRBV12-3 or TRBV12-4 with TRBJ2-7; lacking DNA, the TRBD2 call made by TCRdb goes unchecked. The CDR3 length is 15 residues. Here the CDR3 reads CASSFPNGGSYEQYF.

The CDR3 protein is CASSLRPQNTIYF. This chain links TRBV12-3 or TRBV12-4 with TRBJ1-3. The CDR3 totals 13 residues.

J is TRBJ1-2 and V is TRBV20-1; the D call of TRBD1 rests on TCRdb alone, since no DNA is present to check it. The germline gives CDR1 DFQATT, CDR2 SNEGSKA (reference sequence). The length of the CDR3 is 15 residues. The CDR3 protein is CSARAGTFFQYGYTF.

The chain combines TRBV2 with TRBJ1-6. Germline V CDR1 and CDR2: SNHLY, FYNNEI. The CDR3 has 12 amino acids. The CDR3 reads CASSVVGSPLHF.

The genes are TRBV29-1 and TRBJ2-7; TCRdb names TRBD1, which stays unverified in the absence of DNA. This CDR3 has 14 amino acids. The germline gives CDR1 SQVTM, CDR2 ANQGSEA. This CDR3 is CSATPGQGSYEQYF.

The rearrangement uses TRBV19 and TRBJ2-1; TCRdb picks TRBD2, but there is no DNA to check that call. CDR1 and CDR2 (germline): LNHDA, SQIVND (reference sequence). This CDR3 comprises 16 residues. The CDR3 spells CASSTGTSISLGEQFF. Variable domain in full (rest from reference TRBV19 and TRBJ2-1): DGGITQSPKYLFRKEGQNVTLSCEQNLNHDAMYWYRQDPGQGLRLIYYSQIVNDFQKGDIAEGYSVSREKKESFPLTVTSAQKNPTAFYLCASSTGTSISLGEQFFGPGTRLTVL.

The CDR3 sequence: CASSVTRQGYNEQFF. The chain uses TRBV12-3 or TRBV12-4 and TRBJ2-1; with no DNA, the TCRdb D assignment of TRBD1 cannot be verified. The length of the CDR3 is 15 residues.

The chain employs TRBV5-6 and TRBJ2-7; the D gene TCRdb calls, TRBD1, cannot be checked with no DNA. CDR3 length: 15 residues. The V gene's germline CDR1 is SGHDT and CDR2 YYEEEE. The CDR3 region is CASSFSAGVQLEQYF. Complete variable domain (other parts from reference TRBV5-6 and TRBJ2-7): DAGVTQSPTHLIKTRGQQVTLRCSPKSGHDTVSWYQQALGQGPQFIFQYYEEEERQRGNFPDRFSGHQFPNYSSELNVNALLLGDSALYLCASSFSAGVQLEQYFGPGTRLTVT.

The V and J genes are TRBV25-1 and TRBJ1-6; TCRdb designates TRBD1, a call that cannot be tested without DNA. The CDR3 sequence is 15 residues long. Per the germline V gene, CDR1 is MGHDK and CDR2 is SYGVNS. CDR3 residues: CASSAEQGWGKPLHF. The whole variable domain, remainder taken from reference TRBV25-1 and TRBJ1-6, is EADIYQTPRYLVIGTGKKITLECSQTMGHDKMYWYQQDPGMELHLIHYSYGVNSTEKGDLSSESTVSRIRTEHFPLTLESARPSHTSQYLCASSAEQGWGKPLHFGNGTRLTVT.

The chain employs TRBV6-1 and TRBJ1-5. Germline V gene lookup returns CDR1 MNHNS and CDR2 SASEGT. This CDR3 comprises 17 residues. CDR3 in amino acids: CASSSRTGPSSNQPQHF.

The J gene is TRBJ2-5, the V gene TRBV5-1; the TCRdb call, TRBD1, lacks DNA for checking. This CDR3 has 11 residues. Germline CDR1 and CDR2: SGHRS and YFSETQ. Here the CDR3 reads CASSPGQGLYF.

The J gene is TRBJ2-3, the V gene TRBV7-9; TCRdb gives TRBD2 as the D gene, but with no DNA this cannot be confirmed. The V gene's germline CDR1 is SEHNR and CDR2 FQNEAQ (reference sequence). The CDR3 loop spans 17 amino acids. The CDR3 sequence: CASSRRAATSDTDTQYF.

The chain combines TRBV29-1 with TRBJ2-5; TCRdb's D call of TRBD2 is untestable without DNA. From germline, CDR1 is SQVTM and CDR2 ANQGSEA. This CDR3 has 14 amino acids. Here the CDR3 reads CSAQEGNSQETQYF.

The CDR3 region is CASTGQGTIGELFF. The chain recombines TRBV10-2 with TRBJ2-2; TCRdb selects TRBD1, and the lack of DNA leaves this call unchecked. The CDR3 has 14 amino acids. Per germline, CDR1 WSHSY and CDR2 SAAADI.